Listed below are T cell receptor beta chains from one sample, sequenced in a study of CD8 T cells in ankylosing spondylitis. TCRdb independently ran MiXCR on the 5' RACE reads; one entry per CDR3 protein. Among 700,000 to 1,000,000 distinct CDR3 sequences listed, about 12% were seen once. Sequencing was done on a sample of blood, either unsorted or a sorted T cell fraction (not recorded which). Source of these receptors: a male donor with ankylosing spondylitis. The conserved cysteine and the conserved F or W are not part of the CDR3 here. The D gene is left open where the match is weak.

>TRBV6-5|14|TRBD2
ASSYSKREMSDTQY
>TRBV20-1|11|TRBD1
SATPGQRQEQY
>TRBV7-9|12|NA
ASSLDLGAYGYT
>TRBV4-3|13|NA
ASSPRVWGGETQY
>TRBV3-1|12|NA
ASSRRVFNQPQH
>TRBV29-1|10|NA
GGGQSNQPQH
>TRBV30|11|NA
AWTKTRVAGYT
>TRBV12-3/TRBV12-4|9|NA
ASKYGNEQF
>TRBV6-5|9|NA
ASLFGNTIY
>TRBV7-9|15|NA
ASSLSWGRERTDTQY
>TRBV20-1|12|TRBD2
SAFLAGGADTQY
>TRBV20-1|11|TRBD1
SASPGTGDEQY
>TRBV6-9|14|NA
ASSIRNGGLGAEAF
>TRBV5-1|14|NA
ASSLSRTGPQETQY
>TRBV5-4|13|NA
ASSPLGADTGELF
>TRBV20-1|8|NA
SASRSLQY
>TRBV20-1|11|NA
SALRQVQETQY
>TRBV5-1|12|NA
ASSFEGYYNEQF
>TRBV12-3/TRBV12-4|10|NA
ASSSTSGKLF
>TRBV5-1|14|NA
ASSPPGLGPGNTIY
>TRBV7-2|12|TRBD2
ATELAGARRGQF
>TRBV18|13|TRBD1
ASSPTGGEGDTQY
>TRBV20-1|10|NA
SAERHFYGYT
>TRBV4-1|13|TRBD2
ASSQMGTSLDEQF
>TRBV7-6|10|NA
ASSPWDEKLF
>TRBV6-2/TRBV6-3|14|NA
ASSYRRTPSYNEQF
>TRBV19|11|NA
ASTRGGNEKLF
>TRBV27|15|TRBD2
ASSLSIGLASYNEQF
>TRBV20-1|13|NA
SARDQGNMNTEAF
>TRBV29-1|11|TRBD1
SVRVGGTGVYT
>TRBV6-5|17|TRBD1
ASSSFPIGTGGNNQPQH
>TRBV6-2/TRBV6-3|11|TRBD1
ASSYRDSRTFI
>TRBV20-1|11|NA
SASTSSTDTQY
>TRBV7-2|14|TRBD2
ASSWVGAGVGGEQF
>TRBV4-2|12|NA
ASSQPQLNTEAF
>TRBV4-2|11|NA
ASSQGPRTEAF
>TRBV6-1|15|NA
ASSRGDSSSGANVLT
>TRBV7-2|13|NA
ASSLFAGPRNTIY
>TRBV20-1|15|TRBD2
SASDWESGGAIDTQY
>TRBV15|13|TRBD2
ATSPIGGVHNEQF
>TRBV6-5|13|NA
ASRVRATRQETQY
>TRBV10-3|13|NA
AISESTPGANVLT
>TRBV7-2|13|NA
ASSPLLGGSQPQH
>TRBV6-2/TRBV6-3|12|TRBD1
ASRGRDSSYEQY
>TRBV7-9|12|TRBD1
ASSGTGGLQPQH
>TRBV11-3|13|TRBD1
ASSTGTGDQETQY
>TRBV7-9|13|NA
ASSHEGSPTYEQY
>TRBV6-5|15|TRBD2
ASSYGPTGGVSDTQY
>TRBV2|12|TRBD2
ASSRAGTTGELF
>TRBV7-2|11|NA
ASSRTPWGTQY
>TRBV5-1|12|TRBD2
ASSILSGRGEQF
>TRBV6-2/TRBV6-3|10|NA
ASSWDPLLRF
>TRBV20-1|11|NA
SATLGGKETQY
>TRBV9|13|TRBD2
ASSVGLAGGETQY